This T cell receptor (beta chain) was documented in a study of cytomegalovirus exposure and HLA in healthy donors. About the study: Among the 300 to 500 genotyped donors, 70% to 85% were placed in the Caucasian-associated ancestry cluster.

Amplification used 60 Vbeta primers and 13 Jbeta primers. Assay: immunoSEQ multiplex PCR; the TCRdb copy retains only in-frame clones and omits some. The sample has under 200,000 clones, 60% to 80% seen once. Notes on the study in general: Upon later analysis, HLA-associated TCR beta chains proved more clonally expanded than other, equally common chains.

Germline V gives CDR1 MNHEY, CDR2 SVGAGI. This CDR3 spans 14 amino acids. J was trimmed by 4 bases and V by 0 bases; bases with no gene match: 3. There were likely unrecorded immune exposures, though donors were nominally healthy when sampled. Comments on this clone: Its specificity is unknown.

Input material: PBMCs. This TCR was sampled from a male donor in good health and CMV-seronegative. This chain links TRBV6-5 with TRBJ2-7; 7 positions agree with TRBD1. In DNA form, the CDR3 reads TGTGCCAGCAGTTACTCAGACAGGGTATACGAGCAGTACTTC. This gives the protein CASSYSDRVYEQYF.